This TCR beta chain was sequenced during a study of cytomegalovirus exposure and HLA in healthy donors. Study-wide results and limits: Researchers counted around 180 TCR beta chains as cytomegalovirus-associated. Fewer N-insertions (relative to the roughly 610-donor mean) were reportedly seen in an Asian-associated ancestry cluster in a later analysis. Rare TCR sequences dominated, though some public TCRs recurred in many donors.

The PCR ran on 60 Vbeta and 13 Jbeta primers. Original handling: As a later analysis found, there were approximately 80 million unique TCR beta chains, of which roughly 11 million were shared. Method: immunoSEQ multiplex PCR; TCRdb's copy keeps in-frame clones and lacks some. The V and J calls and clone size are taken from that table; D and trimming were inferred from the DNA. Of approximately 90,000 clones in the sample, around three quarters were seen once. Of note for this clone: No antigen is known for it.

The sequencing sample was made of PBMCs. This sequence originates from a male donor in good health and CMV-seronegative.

CDR3 bases: TGTGCCAGCAGTTATGTGGGGAGTAGCTCCTACAATGAGCAGTTCTTC. The encoded protein is CASSYVGSSSYNEQFF. The rearrangement uses TRBV27 and TRBJ2-1, with D perhaps matching TRBD2 (5 bases). Deletions cut 4 bases from V and 0 bases from J, with 13 bases between. There are 16 residues in the CDR3. Germline loops: CDR1 MNHEY, CDR2 SMNVEV (reference sequence).